These 4 T cell receptor beta chains were sequenced from one sample in a study of T-cell memory formation after mild COVID-19 (TCRdb year 2021). Receptor libraries were prepared by 5' RACE. Sequencing used an Illumina NovaSeq 6000. TCRdb trimmed the raw reads at Q25, called clones with MiXCR and kept productive beta chains. Every CDR3 protein is listed once, alongside the most common genes and DNA of its rows. Across this sample there are about 470,000 distinct CDR3 sequences, with over 15% seen only once. The top ten constitute 10% to 15% of the sample. Sample: PBMCs or a T cell subset sorted from them (not recorded which). The source of these receptors is an adult woman who had mild COVID-19 (a few samples of this study predate the infection). The sample titles of this study are shuffled in the database, so cell type and time point are left out; the donor was told from shared clones.

The sample holds one count of this clonotype. This chain connects TRBV15 to TRBJ1-5; D is undetermined. Germline V lookup: CDR1 LNHNV, CDR2 YYDKDF (reference sequence). CDR3 length: 15 residues. The V and J ends lost 7 bases and 0 bases respectively, with 13 bases between them. CDR3: CATNLDGLSNQPQHF. In nucleotides, the CDR3 is TGTGCCACCAACCTTGACGGACTTAGCAATCAGCCCCAGCATTTT.

The chain joins TRBV29-1 to TRBJ2-7, with D tentatively TRBD1 (7 bases). V gave up 1 base and J gave up 7 bases, with 14 bases separating them. The CDR3 is 13 amino acids. Germline loops: CDR1 SQVTM, CDR2 ANQGSEA. CDR3 in DNA: TGCAGCGTTGAAGTAGGGGGCGCGGGGGAGCAGTACTTC. It codes for CSVEVGGAGEQYF.

The rearrangement links TRBV28 to TRBJ1-2; 9 bases fit TRBD1. Unmatched junction bases numbered 16, after V lost 6 bases and J lost 8 bases. This CDR3 region has 16 residues. CDR1 and CDR2 (germline): MDHEN, SYDVKM. CDR3 in DNA: TGTGCCAGCAGCTCTGGGGGACAGGGCCCTCAAGGAGGCTACACCTTC. Encoded protein: CASSSGGQGPQGGYTF.

CDR3: CASIPRGGNEQFF. CDR3 DNA sequence: TGTGCCAGCATTCCCCGGGGGGGTAATGAGCAGTTCTTC. The chain is built from TRBV12-3 or TRBV12-4 and TRBJ2-1; 8 bases fit TRBD2. Germline trimming cut 7 bases from V and 7 bases from J; bases unmatched to any gene: 6. This CDR3 is 13 amino acids long.